Below, one T cell receptor beta chain is given with its context. The antigen remains undetermined. V lost 3 bases and J lost 7; bases outside the gene matches: 10. Germline CDR1 and CDR2: MDHEN and SYDVKM. This CDR3 contains 16 residues. Sample time point: persistent/refractory GD, antithyroid drugs over 5 years with positive TRAb. RNA isolated from PBMCs was used to make the TCR library. Sequencing libraries for TCR beta were prepared with iRepertoire HTBI primers and Arm-PCR of CDR3 regions. MiXCR was run by TCRdb on the multiplex PCR reads, yielding one entry per CDR3 protein. This table has 350,000 to 450,000 distinct CDR3 sequences, roughly 25% appearing once. The sample comes from a study of regulatory T cells in long-lasting Graves disease. Study-wide points: Newly diagnosed disease favored TRBV20-1 and TRBJ2-1 over persistent disease.

The sequenced sample was peripheral blood mononuclear cells (PBMCs), obtained when the disease was refractory, from a patient treated with antithyroid drugs. The TCR was taken from a woman between 40 and 55 years old with Graves disease. V usage is TRBV28 and J usage is TRBJ2-1; 9 nucleotides agree with TRBD2. The chain's CDR3 is CASSFRISGRGNEQFF. CDR3 DNA sequence: TGTGCCAGCAGTTTCCGAATTAGCGGGAGAGGTAATGAGCAGTTCTTC.